These 21 T cell receptor beta chains were all obtained from the same sample, sequenced in a study of T-cell memory formation after mild COVID-19. TCRdb processed the 5' RACE reads anew with MiXCR; each CDR3 protein has one entry. The sample consists of hundreds of thousands of distinct CDR3 sequences, 20% of them appearing once. Sequencing was performed on PBMCs or a T cell subset sorted from them (not recorded which). Receptors originate from an adult woman who had mild COVID-19 (a few samples of this study predate the infection). Cell type and time point are not known.

The chain combines TRBV6-6 with TRBJ1-1; D is possibly TRBD1 (5 bases). The CDR3 has 14 residues. V lost 5 bases and J 3 bases, leaving 13 bases between the germline ends. The germline CDR1 and CDR2 sequences are MNHNY and SVGAGI (reference sequence). The CDR3 region has the DNA TGTGCCAGCAGTCCACAGACCAGGGACACTGAAGCTTTCTTT. Protein sequence: CASSPQTRDTEAFF.

This clonotype was counted a few times. The chain couples TRBV7-9 to TRBJ1-1; tentatively, D is TRBD1 (6 bases). With 4 bases removed from V and 13 bases from J, the gap between germline ends came to 13 bases. The CDR3 runs to 11 residues. The V gene's germline CDR1 is SEHNR and CDR2 FQNEAQ (reference sequence). The CDR3 is CASSSGHRDFF. CDR3 bases: TGTGCCAGCAGCTCGGGACATCGGGATTTCTTT.

The chain combines TRBV9 with TRBJ2-2, with 11 bases lining up with TRBD2. V gave up 4 bases and J gave up 1 base; unmatched junction bases: 6. From germline, CDR1 is SGDLS and CDR2 YYNGEE. This CDR3 has 17 amino acids. The CDR3 DNA reads as TGTGCCAGCAGCTTTTCCGGACTAGCGGGGAACACCGGGGAGCTGTTTTTT. Its protein is CASSFSGLAGNTGELFF.

This clonotype was counted only a few times. The chain joins TRBV7-9 to TRBJ2-3, with D hard to call. The CDR3 sequence is 13 residues long. The germline V gene encodes CDR1 SEHNR and CDR2 FQNEAQ (reference sequence). V lost 6 bases and J 6 bases, leaving 13 bases between the germline ends. CDR3 bases: TGTGCCAGCAGATCTCGCGAAGGGGATACGCAGTATTTT. It yields the protein CASRSREGDTQYF. The full variable domain, in which reference TRBV7-9 and TRBJ2-3 provide the parts outside the CDR3, is DTGVSQNPRHKITKRGQNVTFRCDPISEHNRLYWYRQTLGQGPEFLTYFQNEAQLEKSRLLSDRFSAERPKGSFSTLEIQRTEQGDSAMYLCASRSREGDTQYFGPGTRLTVL.

This clonotype has at least ten counts. This CDR3 is CASSYGAGTQPQHF. As DNA, the CDR3 is TGTGCCAGCAGTTACGGTGCAGGGACTCAGCCCCAGCATTTT. The genes are TRBV6-5 and TRBJ1-5, with a weak D call TRBD1 (5 bases). CDR1 is MNHEY and CDR2 is SVGAGI in the germline V gene. The CDR3 totals 14 residues. V lost 2 bases, J lost 6 bases, and 11 bases lay in between.

CDR3 DNA: TGTGCCAGCAGCCCGCAACAGGGTTTTCGGTCACCCCTCCACTTT. Translating it yields CASSPQQGFRSPLHF. The chain couples TRBV6-6 to TRBJ1-6, with TRBD1 as a possible D gene (6 bases). Trimming removed 6 bases at V and 10 bases at J, with 19 bases between. Per the germline V gene, CDR1 is MNHNY and CDR2 is SVGAGI (reference sequence). The CDR3 consists of 15 residues.

The chain employs TRBV5-1 and TRBJ2-1, with 8 bases aligning to TRBD2. This CDR3 contains 16 residues. CDR1 SGHRS and CDR2 YFSETQ come from the germline V gene. V dropped 7 bases and J dropped 7; count of bases not matched to a gene: 16. In DNA form, the CDR3 reads TGCGCCAGCTCCTTGTGGATCGGGGGGGCTGGTAATGAGCAGTTCTTC. Encoded protein: CASSLWIGGAGNEQFF. Looking up the rest from reference TRBV5-1 and TRBJ2-1 gives the full variable domain: KAGVTQTPRYLIKTRGQQVTLSCSPISGHRSVSWYQQTPGQGLQFLFEYFSETQRNKGNFPGRFSGRQFSNSRSEMNVSTLELGDSALYLCASSLWIGGAGNEQFFGPGTRLTVL.

The chain combines TRBV24-1 with TRBJ1-2; 7 nucleotides line up with TRBD1. V was clipped by 4 bases and J by 5 bases; unmatched bases: 9. This CDR3 has 15 amino acids. CDR1 is KGHDR and CDR2 is SFDVKD in the germline V gene. CDR3 in DNA: TGTGCCACCAGTGACAGTGCCGGGACAGAGTATGGCTACACCTTC. This sequence encodes CATSDSAGTEYGYTF.

This chain connects TRBV7-3 to TRBJ2-3; 9 positions agree with TRBD2. The CDR3 is 19 residues long. Germline V gene lookup returns CDR1 SGHTA and CDR2 FQGTGA. With 8 bases clipped from V and 0 bases from J, the junction kept 18 bases outside the gene matches. CDR3 DNA sequence: TGTGCCAGCCGTGGAGATTTACTAGCGGGTTCGATTAGCACAGATACGCAGTATTTT. Translated: CASRGDLLAGSISTDTQYF.

This rearrangement joins TRBV5-1 to TRBJ1-6; 8 bases match TRBD1. The CDR3 is 17 residues long. Germline V gives CDR1 SGHRS, CDR2 YFSETQ. V was clipped by 0 bases and J by 7 bases; unmatched bases: 9. The CDR3 region has the DNA TGCGCCAGCAGCTTGGGGGCCCAGGGGGCGCAAAATTCACCCCTCCACTTT. Its protein is CASSLGAQGAQNSPLHF.

This clonotype occurred a few times. The chain couples TRBV28 to TRBJ1-5; D unresolved. The CDR3 loop spans 13 amino acids. V gave up 2 bases and J gave up 5 bases, with 7 bases separating them. Per germline, CDR1 MDHEN and CDR2 SYDVKM. The CDR3 DNA is TGTGCCAGCAGTTTAGGTTTTGATCAGCCCCAGCATTTT. It yields the protein CASSLGFDQPQHF.

V and J are TRBV24-1 and TRBJ2-2; 9 bases align to TRBD1. J lost 7 bases, V lost 5 bases, and 10 bases had no gene match. CDR1 is KGHDR, CDR2 SFDVKD, per germline. This CDR3 is built from 16 residues. The CDR3 is CATSATGQGAIGELFF. CDR3 DNA sequence: TGTGCCACCAGTGCGACGGGACAGGGTGCTATCGGGGAGCTGTTTTTT.

The V gene is TRBV7-9, the J gene TRBJ2-5; 12 bases align to TRBD1. CDR3 length equals 18 residues. V lost 0 bases to trimming and J lost 3 bases; unmatched junction nucleotides: 8. Per the germline V gene, CDR1 is SEHNR and CDR2 is FQNEAQ (reference sequence). The CDR3 DNA sequence: TGTGCCAGCAGCTTAGCGGGGACAGGGGGCCCCTGGGAAGAGACCCAGTACTTC. Translation gives CASSLAGTGGPWEETQYF.

This clonotype was seen only a few times. The gene calls are TRBV7-8 and TRBJ2-1, with D perhaps TRBD2 (5 bases). The germline V gene encodes CDR1 SGHVS and CDR2 FQNEAQ. The CDR3 is made up of 15 amino acids. The V and J ends lost 2 bases and 8 bases respectively, with 16 bases between them. The CDR3 DNA reads as TGTGCCAGCAGCTTATCGTCGGGAACTGGCTATGAGCAGTTCTTC. Encoded protein: CASSLSSGTGYEQFF.

The chain carries TRBV7-8 and TRBJ1-3, with TRBD1 matching over 8 bases. CDR3 length equals 16 residues. J lost 0 bases, V lost 4 bases, and 5 bases had no gene match. Germline V gives CDR1 SGHVS, CDR2 FQNEAQ. Here the CDR3 reads CASSSDRGYSGNTIYF. CDR3 in DNA: TGTGCCAGCAGCTCTGACAGGGGATACTCTGGAAACACCATATATTTT.

The genes are TRBV5-4 and TRBJ2-1, with TRBD2 as a possible D gene (5 bases). CDR1 and CDR2 from the germline V gene are SGHNT and YYREEE (reference sequence). There are 16 residues in the CDR3. Trimming took 4 bases from V and 11 from J, leaving 25 bases between them. The CDR3 here is CASSPGVASIWDQQFF. The CDR3 nucleotides read TGTGCCAGCAGCCCCGGGGTTGCTAGCATATGGGATCAGCAGTTCTTC.

The genes are TRBV7-6 and TRBJ2-1, with 10 positions matching TRBD1. The CDR3 has 17 amino acids. CDR1 SGHVS and CDR2 FNYEAQ come from the germline V gene. V was pared by 0 bases and J by 10 bases, with 12 bases of the junction left unmatched. CDR3: CASSLAFPGQGYEEQFF. CDR3 bases: TGTGCCAGCAGCTTAGCTTTCCCGGGACAGGGGTATGAGGAGCAGTTCTTC.

In its sample, this clonotype was seen a few times. This chain links TRBV4-1 with TRBJ2-2; 8 nucleotides match TRBD1. The V gene's germline CDR1 is MGHRA and CDR2 YSYEKL. With V trimmed by 11 bases and J by 5 bases, 7 bases remained unmatched. This CDR3 contains 13 residues. CDR3 sequence: CAGRQGATGELFF. CDR3 DNA sequence: TGCGCCGGCCGGCAGGGGGCTACCGGGGAGCTGTTTTTT.

The chain couples TRBV5-1 to TRBJ2-7, with TRBD2 matching over 8 bases. The junction had 12 bases not matched to a gene; V was cut back by 1 base and J by 6 bases. There are 16 residues in the CDR3. Germline assignment: CDR1 SGHRS and CDR2 YFSETQ. This CDR3 is CASSLFKREGQGEQYF. The CDR3 bases are TGCGCCAGCAGCTTGTTCAAACGGGAGGGCCAGGGCGAGCAGTACTTC.

This clonotype showed up many times. The chain links TRBV7-2 to TRBJ1-5; D might be TRBD1 (6 bases). The CDR3 extends over 15 amino acids. Trimming removed 5 bases at V and 2 bases at J, with 13 bases between. Germline V CDR1 and CDR2: SGHTA, FQGNSA. The CDR3 loop is CASSRDNFGNQPQHF. CDR3 sequence (DNA): TGTGCCAGCAGCCGGGACAATTTCGGCAATCAGCCCCAGCATTTT.

This clonotype came up many times. At one boundary the junction diverges from the germline segment, which might be a read error. The chain uses TRBV5-1 and TRBJ2-3; no reliable D call. The length of the CDR3 is 15 residues. CDR1 and CDR2 (germline): SGHRS, YFSETQ. The chain's CDR3 is CASSLEPTRTDTQYF. CDR3 nucleotides: TGCGCCAGCAGTTTGGAACCCACCCGCACAGATACGCAGTATTTT.